These T cell receptor beta chains were read from a single sample in a study of blood T cell repertoires in COVID-19. Assay used: immunoSEQ multiplex PCR; TCRdb lists only in-frame clones, some missing. Found here are 49,000 or so clones, over 75% of them singletons; the top ten hold under 8%. The sequenced sample was peripheral blood. The receptors stem from a man aged 50 to 59 with acute or convalescent COVID-19. CDR3s include the opening cysteine and the closing phenylalanine or tryptophan. The D gene is left open where the match is weak.

J gene,D gene,V gene,CDR3 protein,CDR3 DNA
TRBJ1-1,NA,TRBV18,CASSPRANTEAFF,TGTGCCAGCTCACCACGGGCGAACACTGAAGCTTTCTTT
TRBJ2-2,NA,TRBV5-1,CASSSFGGAIANTGELFF,TGCGCCAGCAGCTCCTTTGGAGGGGCCATTGCGAACACCGGGGAGCTGTTTTTT
TRBJ1-2,NA,TRBV2,CASSRRQDTYGYTF,TGTGCCAGCAGTCGGAGACAGGACACCTATGGCTACACCTTC
TRBJ2-3,TRBD2,TRBV7-8,CASSLGDYAGTDTQYF,TGTGCCAGCAGCTTAGGGGACTACGCCGGCACAGATACGCAGTATTTT
TRBJ2-3,NA,TRBV4-3,CASSWTHEADTQYF,TGCGCCAGCAGTTGGACTCACGAAGCAGATACGCAGTATTTT
TRBJ2-7,NA,TRBV5-1,CASSPSIPGGDRYEQYF,TGCGCCAGCAGCCCCTCTATACCCGGGGGAGACCGCTACGAGCAGTACTTC
TRBJ2-7,NA,TRBV14,CASSHRGEQYF,TGTGCCAGCAGCCATAGGGGGGAGCAGTACTTC
TRBJ1-1,NA,TRBV5-1,CASSYGSMNTEAFF,TGCGCCAGCAGCTATGGGAGCATGAACACTGAAGCTTTCTTT
TRBJ1-1,TRBD1,TRBV5-1,CASSQPGQILEAFF,TGCGCCAGCAGCCAACCGGGACAGATTCTTGAAGCTTTCTTT
TRBJ2-1,TRBD2,TRBV6-4,CASSEAGGSYNEQFF,TGTGCCAGCAGTGAGGCGGGGGGCTCCTACAATGAGCAGTTCTTC
TRBJ2-7,NA,TRBV28,CASSFIIPFREQYF,TGTGCCAGCAGTTTTATAATCCCGTTTAGAGAGCAGTACTTC
TRBJ1-1,NA,TRBV10-3,CAISEYRDTEAFF,TGTGCCATCAGTGAGTACCGGGACACTGAAGCTTTCTTT
TRBJ1-5,TRBD1,TRBV19,CASSSTGDSNQPQHF,TGTGCCAGTAGTTCGACAGGGGATAGCAATCAGCCCCAGCATTTT